This passage covers 13 T cell receptor beta chains from one sample sequenced in a study of T cell responses to AZD1222 COVID-19 vaccine. Profiled with immunoSEQ multiplex PCR; TCRdb holds only in-frame clones, not every one. The sample contains around 150,000 clones, roughly 90% of which appear only once. This sample comprised peripheral blood, obtained on day 0 of AZD1222 vaccination. The source of these receptors is an adult in good health.

The chain combines TRBV7-9 with TRBJ1-2; the D gene is possibly TRBD1 (5 bases). The CDR3 is made up of 15 amino acids. Trimming pared 8 bases from V and 3 bases from J, leaving 19 bases between. Germline CDR1 reads SEHNR; CDR2 reads FQNEAQ (reference sequence). This CDR3 reads CASSIPTRGDYGYTF. The CDR3 coding sequence is TGTGCCAGCTCTATCCCCACGAGAGGGGACTATGGCTACACCTTC.

J is TRBJ1-1 and V is TRBV13; D is perhaps TRBD1 (5 bases). The CDR3 spans 15 residues. The germline gives CDR1 PRHDT, CDR2 FYEKMQ (reference sequence). V lost 4 bases and J 0 bases, leaving 12 bases between the germline ends. CDR3 bases: TGTGCCAGCAGCTCCTTAGACAGCCTGAACACTGAAGCTTTCTTT. This gives the protein CASSSLDSLNTEAFF.

V and J are TRBV6-2 or TRBV6-3 and TRBJ1-2; 8 nucleotides align to TRBD1. CDR3 length equals 12 residues. The germline gives CDR1 MNHEY, CDR2 SVGEGT. With 4 bases clipped from V and 7 bases from J, the junction kept 2 bases outside the gene matches. This CDR3 is CASSSDRGGYTF. The CDR3 DNA is TGTGCCAGCAGTTCCGACAGGGGTGGCTACACCTTC.

The V gene is TRBV19, the J gene TRBJ1-5; a possible D gene is TRBD1 (5 bases). Germline V CDR1 and CDR2: LNHDA, SQIVND (reference sequence). V dropped 0 bases and J dropped 5 bases, with 11 bases sitting between them. CDR3 length equals 15 residues. The CDR3 coding sequence is TGTGCCAGTAGTATAGAAAACAGGAGGGATCAGCCCCAGCATTTT. It translates to CASSIENRRDQPQHF.

The chain joins TRBV15 to TRBJ1-4; D is possibly TRBD1 (6 bases). Trimming took 2 bases from V and 8 from J, leaving 15 bases between them. This CDR3 is built from 15 residues. Germline V gene lookup returns CDR1 LNHNV and CDR2 YYDKDF (reference sequence). DNA of the CDR3: TGTGCCACCAGCAGACAACAGGGCCTGGGGGAAAAACTGTTTTTT. This gives the protein CATSRQQGLGEKLFF.

The chain carries TRBV28 and TRBJ1-5, with 7 bases matching TRBD1. Germline CDR1 is MDHEN and CDR2 is SYDVKM. The CDR3 has 17 amino acids. Losses at the gene ends were 5 bases for V and 0 bases for J; bases not matched to a gene: 10. The CDR3 sequence is CASSPKLDRYSNQPQHF. DNA for the CDR3: TGTGCCAGCAGTCCCAAATTGGACAGGTATAGCAATCAGCCCCAGCATTTT. Drawing the rest from reference TRBV28 and TRBJ1-5, the complete variable domain is DVKVTQSSRYLVKRTGEKVFLECVQDMDHENMFWYRQDPGLGLRLIYFSYDVKMKEKGDIPEGYSVSREKKERFSLILESASTNQTSMYLCASSPKLDRYSNQPQHFGDGTRLSIL.

V and J are TRBV28 and TRBJ1-1; TRBD1 might be the D (5 bases). V gave up 2 bases and J gave up 5 bases, with 6 bases separating them. The CDR3 contains 12 residues. CDR1 and CDR2 from the germline V gene are MDHEN and SYDVKM. This chain's CDR3 is CASSLGATEAFF. Written as DNA, the CDR3 is TGTGCCAGCAGTTTAGGGGCTACTGAAGCTTTCTTT.

The chain has TRBV6-4 and TRBJ2-3, with D unresolved. The germline V gene encodes CDR1 MRHNA and CDR2 SNTAGT. CDR3 size: 14 residues. V was clipped by 2 bases and J by 1 base, with 7 bases between them. CDR3 protein: CASSDVDGTDTQYF. As DNA, the CDR3 is TGTGCCAGCAGTGACGTGGACGGCACAGATACGCAGTATTTT.

This chain joins TRBV6-2 or TRBV6-3 and TRBJ2-7, with a possible D match to TRBD2 (6 bases). Trimming pared 2 bases from V and 3 bases from J, leaving 14 bases between. Germline CDR1 MNHEY, CDR2 SVGEGT. The CDR3 runs to 15 residues. CDR3 protein: CASSYESGLIYEQYF. The CDR3 DNA follows: TGTGCCAGCAGTTACGAGAGCGGGCTGATCTACGAGCAGTACTTC.

The chain is built from TRBV5-5 and TRBJ2-2, with D tentatively TRBD1 (5 bases). V lost 0 bases, J lost 4 bases, and 10 bases lay in between. The CDR3 covers 15 residues. CDR1 SGHKS and CDR2 YYEKEE come from the germline V gene (reference sequence). The CDR3 loop is CASSLGSRGTGELFF. CDR3 in DNA: TGTGCCAGCAGCTTGGGTTCAAGGGGCACCGGGGAGCTGTTTTTT.

The V gene is TRBV4-1, the J gene TRBJ2-1, with 10 bases lining up with TRBD2. Trimming took 0 bases from V and 3 from J; bases not matched to a gene: 8. Germline loops: CDR1 MGHRA, CDR2 YSYEKL. The CDR3 covers 18 residues. CDR3 coding DNA: TGCGCCAGCAGCCAAGAAACAACTAGCGGGATTGTCTACAATGAGCAGTTCTTC. This codes for CASSQETTSGIVYNEQFF.

The rearrangement uses TRBV6-5 and TRBJ2-3, with 9 bases aligning to TRBD2. This CDR3 spans 16 amino acids. With 0 bases clipped from V and 3 bases from J, the junction kept 4 bases outside the gene matches. In germline, CDR1 is MNHEY, CDR2 SVGAGI. CDR3 sequence: CASSYSPAGGTDTQYF. CDR3 in DNA: TGTGCCAGCAGTTACTCCCCAGCGGGGGGAACAGATACGCAGTATTTT.

The chain has TRBV9 and TRBJ2-7; 10 bases map to TRBD1. The CDR3 spans 16 residues. Germline V gene sequence: CDR1 SGDLS, CDR2 YYNGEE. V dropped 0 bases and J dropped 3; count of bases not matched to a gene: 6. CDR3 sequence (DNA): TGTGCCAGCAGCGTAGAGGGACAGGGGAGCATCTACGAGCAGTACTTC. It yields the protein CASSVEGQGSIYEQYF.